Detailed here is one T cell receptor beta chain. Method: immunoSEQ multiplex PCR; TCRdb's copy keeps in-frame clones and lacks some. This table holds tens of thousands of clones, roughly 91% found once. CDR3 length: 11 residues. Deletions cut 4 bases from V and 1 base from J, with 5 bases between. Germline CDR1 is SQVTM and CDR2 is ANQGSEA. This specimen belongs to a study of OX40 agonist ivuxolimab in advanced cancers. The TCR originated in an adult with an advanced solid tumor such as melanoma, head and neck, liver or kidney cancer. V is TRBV29-1 and J is TRBJ2-7; the D is unclear. Sample: CD4+ or CD8+ T cells sorted from blood, taken in a trial of the OX40 agonist ivuxolimab. The CDR3 bases are TGCAGCGTTGTGGGGTCCTACGAGCAGTACTTC. Its protein is CSVVGSYEQYF.